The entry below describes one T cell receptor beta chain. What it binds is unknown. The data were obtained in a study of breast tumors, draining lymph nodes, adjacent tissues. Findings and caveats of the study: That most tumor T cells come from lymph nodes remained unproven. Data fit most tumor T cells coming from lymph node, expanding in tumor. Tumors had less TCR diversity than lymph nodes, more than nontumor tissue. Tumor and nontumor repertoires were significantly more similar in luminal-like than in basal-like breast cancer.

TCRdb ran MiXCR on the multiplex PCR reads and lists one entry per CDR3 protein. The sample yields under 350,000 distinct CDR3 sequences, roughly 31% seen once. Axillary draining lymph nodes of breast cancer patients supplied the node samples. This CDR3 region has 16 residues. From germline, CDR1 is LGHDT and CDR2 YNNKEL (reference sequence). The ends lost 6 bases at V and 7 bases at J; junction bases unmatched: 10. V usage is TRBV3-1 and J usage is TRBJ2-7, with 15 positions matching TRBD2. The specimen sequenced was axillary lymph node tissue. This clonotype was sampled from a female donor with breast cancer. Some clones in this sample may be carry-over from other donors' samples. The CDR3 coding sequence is TGTGCCAGCAGGCGAGGGACTAGCGGGAGGACTCGGGAGCAGTACTTC. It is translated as CASRRGTSGRTREQYF.